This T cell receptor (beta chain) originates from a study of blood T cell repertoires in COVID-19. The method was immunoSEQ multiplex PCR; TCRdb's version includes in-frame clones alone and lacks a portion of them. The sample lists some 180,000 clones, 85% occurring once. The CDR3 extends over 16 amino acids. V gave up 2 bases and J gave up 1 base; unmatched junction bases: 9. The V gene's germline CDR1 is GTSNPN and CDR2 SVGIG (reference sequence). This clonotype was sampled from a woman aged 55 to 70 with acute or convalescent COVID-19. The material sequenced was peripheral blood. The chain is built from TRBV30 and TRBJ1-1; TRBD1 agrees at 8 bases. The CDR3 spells CAWSPLTGAKNTEAFF. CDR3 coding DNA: TGTGCCTGGAGTCCCTTGACAGGGGCGAAGAACACTGAAGCTTTCTTT. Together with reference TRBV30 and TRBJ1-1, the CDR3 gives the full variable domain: SQTIHQWPATLVQPVGSPLSLECTVEGTSNPNLYWYRQAAGRGLQLLFYSVGIGQISSEVPQNLSASRPQDRQFILSSKKLLLSDSGFYLCAWSPLTGAKNTEAFFGQGTRLTVV.